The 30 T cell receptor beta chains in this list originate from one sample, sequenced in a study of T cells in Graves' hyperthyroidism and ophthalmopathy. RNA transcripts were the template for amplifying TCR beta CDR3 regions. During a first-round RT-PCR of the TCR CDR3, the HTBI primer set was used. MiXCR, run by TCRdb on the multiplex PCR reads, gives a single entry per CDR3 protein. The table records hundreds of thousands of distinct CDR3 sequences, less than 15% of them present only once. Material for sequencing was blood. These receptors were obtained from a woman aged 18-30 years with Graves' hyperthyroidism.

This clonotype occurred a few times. The CDR3 is CASSLAIPLEQFF. As DNA, the CDR3 is TGTGCCAGCAGCTTAGCTATCCCTTTGGAGCAGTTCTTC. V is TRBV5-6 and J is TRBJ2-1, with no clear D. CDR3 length equals 13 residues. Germline values: CDR1 SGHDT, CDR2 YYEEEE. The germline V and J ends were trimmed by 2 bases and 10 bases, with 13 bases remaining between them.

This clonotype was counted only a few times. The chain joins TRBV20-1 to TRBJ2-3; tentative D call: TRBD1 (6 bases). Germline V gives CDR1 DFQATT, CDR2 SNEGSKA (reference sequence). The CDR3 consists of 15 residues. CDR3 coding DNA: TGCAGCGCTTATACACTAACAGGGAGCACAGATACGCAGTATTTT. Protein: CSAYTLTGSTDTQYF.

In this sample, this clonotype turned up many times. This CDR3 reads CSVPPGTGPAYEQYF. The CDR3 coding sequence is TGCAGTGTACCGCCCGGGACAGGGCCAGCCTACGAGCAGTACTTC. The chain combines TRBV20-1 with TRBJ2-7, with TRBD1 identical over 9 bases. Germline V gene lookup returns CDR1 DFQATT and CDR2 SNEGSKA (reference sequence). Trimming took 7 bases from V and 2 from J; bases not matched to a gene: 12. The CDR3 has 15 amino acids.

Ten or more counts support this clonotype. CDR3 in amino acids: CASSPDRAVMGGTDTQYF. In DNA form, the CDR3 reads TGTGCCAGCAGCCCCGACAGGGCGGTGATGGGTGGGACAGATACGCAGTATTTT. The V call is TRBV28, the J call TRBJ2-3; TRBD1 matches at 7 bases. The germline V gene has CDR1 MDHEN and CDR2 SYDVKM. With 6 bases clipped from V and 3 bases from J, the junction kept 18 bases outside the gene matches. The CDR3 is made up of 18 amino acids.

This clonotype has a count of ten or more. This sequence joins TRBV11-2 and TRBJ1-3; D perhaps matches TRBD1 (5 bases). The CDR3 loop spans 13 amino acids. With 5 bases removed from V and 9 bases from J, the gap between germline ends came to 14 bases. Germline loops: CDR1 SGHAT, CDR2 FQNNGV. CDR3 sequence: CASSRSQGSTIYF. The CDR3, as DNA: TGTGCCAGCAGCCGCTCCCAGGGTAGCACCATATATTTT.

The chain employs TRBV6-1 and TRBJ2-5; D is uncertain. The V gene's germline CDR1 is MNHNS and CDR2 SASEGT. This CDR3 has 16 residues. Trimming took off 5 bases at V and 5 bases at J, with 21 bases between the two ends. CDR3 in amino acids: CASSTRPHWTGETQYF. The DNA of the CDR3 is TGTGCCAGCAGTACCCGACCCCACTGGACCGGGGAGACCCAGTACTTC.

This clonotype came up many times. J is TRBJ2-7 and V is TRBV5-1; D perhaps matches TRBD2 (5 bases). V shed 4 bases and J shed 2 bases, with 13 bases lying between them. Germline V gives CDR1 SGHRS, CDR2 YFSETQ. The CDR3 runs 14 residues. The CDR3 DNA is TGCGCCAGCAGCCCGTACAAGGAGGCCTACGAGCAGTACTTC. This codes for CASSPYKEAYEQYF.

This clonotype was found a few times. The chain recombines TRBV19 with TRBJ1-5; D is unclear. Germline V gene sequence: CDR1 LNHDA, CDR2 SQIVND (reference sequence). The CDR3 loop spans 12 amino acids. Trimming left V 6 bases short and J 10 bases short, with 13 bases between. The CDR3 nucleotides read TGTGCCAGTAGAAGCGGGCATCTACCCCAGCATTTT. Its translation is CASRSGHLPQHF.

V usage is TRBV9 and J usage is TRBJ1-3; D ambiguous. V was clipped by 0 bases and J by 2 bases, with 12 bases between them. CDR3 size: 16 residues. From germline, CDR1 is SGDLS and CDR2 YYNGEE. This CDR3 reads CASSVGPPRAGNTIYF. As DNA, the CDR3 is TGTGCCAGCAGCGTAGGCCCCCCCCGCGCTGGAAACACCATATATTTT.

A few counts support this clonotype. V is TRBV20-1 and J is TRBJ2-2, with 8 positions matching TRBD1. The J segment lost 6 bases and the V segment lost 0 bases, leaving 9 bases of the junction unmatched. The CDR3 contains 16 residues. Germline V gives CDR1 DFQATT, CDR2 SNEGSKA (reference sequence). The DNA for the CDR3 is TGCAGTGCTAGAGATGCGCAGGGGGCGCCAGCCGGGGAGCTGTTTTTT. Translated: CSARDAQGAPAGELFF.

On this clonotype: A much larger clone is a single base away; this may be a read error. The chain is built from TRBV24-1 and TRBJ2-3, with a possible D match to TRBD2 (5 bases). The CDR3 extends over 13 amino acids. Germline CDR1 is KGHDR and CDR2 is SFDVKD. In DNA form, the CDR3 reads TGTCCCACCTCCGCGGGCAGCACAGATACGCAGTATTTT. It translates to CPTSAGSTDTQYF.

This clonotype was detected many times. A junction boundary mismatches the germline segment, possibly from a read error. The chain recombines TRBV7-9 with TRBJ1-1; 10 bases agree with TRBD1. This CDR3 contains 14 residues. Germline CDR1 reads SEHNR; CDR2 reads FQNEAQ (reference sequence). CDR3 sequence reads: CVSSRTGGNTEAFF. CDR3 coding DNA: TGTGTCAGCAGCCGGACAGGGGGAAACACTGAAGCTTTCTTT.

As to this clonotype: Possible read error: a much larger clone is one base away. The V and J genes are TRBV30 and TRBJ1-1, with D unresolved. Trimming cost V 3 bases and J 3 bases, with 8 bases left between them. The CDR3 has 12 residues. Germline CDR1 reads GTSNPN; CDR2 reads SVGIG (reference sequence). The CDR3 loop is CAWRGLDTEAFF. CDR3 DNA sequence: TGTGCCTGGAGGGGGTTGGACACTGAAGCTTTCTTT.

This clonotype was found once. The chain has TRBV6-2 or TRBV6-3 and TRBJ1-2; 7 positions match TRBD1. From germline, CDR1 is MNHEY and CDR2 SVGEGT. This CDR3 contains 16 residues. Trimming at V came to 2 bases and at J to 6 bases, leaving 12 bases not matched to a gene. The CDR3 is CASSYPRDGTANGYTF. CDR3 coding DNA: TGTGCCAGCAGTTACCCCCGGGACGGGACAGCCAATGGCTACACCTTC.

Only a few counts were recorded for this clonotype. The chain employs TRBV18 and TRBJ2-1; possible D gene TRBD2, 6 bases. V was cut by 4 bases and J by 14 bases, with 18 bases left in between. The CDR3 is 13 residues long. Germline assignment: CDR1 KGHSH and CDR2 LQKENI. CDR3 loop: CASSLGGGYGEFF. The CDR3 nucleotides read TGTGCCAGCTCACTTGGAGGAGGGTATGGGGAGTTCTTC.

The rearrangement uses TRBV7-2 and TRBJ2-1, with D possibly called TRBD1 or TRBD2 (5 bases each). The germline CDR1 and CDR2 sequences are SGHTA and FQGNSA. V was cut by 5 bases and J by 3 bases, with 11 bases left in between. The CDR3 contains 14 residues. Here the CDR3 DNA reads TGTGCCAGCAGCCCCAGGGAGATCTACAATGAGCAGTTCTTC. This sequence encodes CASSPREIYNEQFF.

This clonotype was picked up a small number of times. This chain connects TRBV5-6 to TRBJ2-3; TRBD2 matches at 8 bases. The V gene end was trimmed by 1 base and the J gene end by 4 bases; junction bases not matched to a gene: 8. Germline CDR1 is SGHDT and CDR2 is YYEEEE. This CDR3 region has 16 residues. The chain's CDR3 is CASSLFGRGNADTQYF. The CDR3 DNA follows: TGTGCCAGCAGCTTGTTCGGGAGGGGTAACGCAGATACGCAGTATTTT.

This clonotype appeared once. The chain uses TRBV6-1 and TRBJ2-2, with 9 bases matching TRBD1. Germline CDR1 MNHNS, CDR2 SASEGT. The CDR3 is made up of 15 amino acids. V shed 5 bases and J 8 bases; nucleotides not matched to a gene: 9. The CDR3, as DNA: TGTGCCAGCAGTCGCGGGACAGGGTGGTCGGGGGAGCTGTTTTTT. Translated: CASSRGTGWSGELFF.

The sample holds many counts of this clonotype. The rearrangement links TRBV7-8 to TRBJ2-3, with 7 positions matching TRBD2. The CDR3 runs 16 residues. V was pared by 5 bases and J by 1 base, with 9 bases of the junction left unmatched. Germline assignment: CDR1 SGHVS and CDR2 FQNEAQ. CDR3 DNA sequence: TGTGCCAGCAGCCTCAAACTAGCGCGGGGCACAGATACGCAGTATTTT. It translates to CASSLKLARGTDTQYF.

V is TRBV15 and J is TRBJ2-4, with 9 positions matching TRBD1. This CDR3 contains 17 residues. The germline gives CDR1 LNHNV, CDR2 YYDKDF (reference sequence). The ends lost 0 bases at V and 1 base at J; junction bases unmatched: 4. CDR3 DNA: TGTGCCACCAGCAGAGAGTTCGACAGGGGGGCCAAAAACATTCAGTACTTC. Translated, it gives CATSREFDRGAKNIQYF. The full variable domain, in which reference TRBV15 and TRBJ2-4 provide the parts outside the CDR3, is DAMVIQNPRYQVTQFGKPVTLSCSQTLNHNVMYWYQQKSSQAPKLLFHYYDKDFNNEADTPDNFQSRRPNTSFCFLDIRSPGLGDTAMYLCATSREFDRGAKNIQYFGAGTRLSVL.

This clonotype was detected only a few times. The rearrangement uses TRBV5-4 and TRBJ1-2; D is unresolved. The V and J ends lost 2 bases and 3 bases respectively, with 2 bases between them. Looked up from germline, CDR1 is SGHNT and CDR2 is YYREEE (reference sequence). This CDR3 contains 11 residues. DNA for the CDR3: TGTGCCAGCAGCTTATACTATGGCTACACCTTC. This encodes CASSLYYGYTF.

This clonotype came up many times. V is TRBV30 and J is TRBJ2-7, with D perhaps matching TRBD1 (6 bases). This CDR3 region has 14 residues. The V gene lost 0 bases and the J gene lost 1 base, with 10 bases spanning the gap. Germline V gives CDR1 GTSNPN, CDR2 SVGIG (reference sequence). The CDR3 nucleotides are TGTGCCTGGAGTGTGAAGGGGACATCCTACGAGCAGTACTTC. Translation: CAWSVKGTSYEQYF.

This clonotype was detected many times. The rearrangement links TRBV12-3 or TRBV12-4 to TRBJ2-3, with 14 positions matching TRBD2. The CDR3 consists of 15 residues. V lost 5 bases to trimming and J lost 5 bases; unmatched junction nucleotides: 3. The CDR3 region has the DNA TGTGCCAGCAGTCACGGACTAGCGGGAGGAGATACGCAGTATTTT. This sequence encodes CASSHGLAGGDTQYF.

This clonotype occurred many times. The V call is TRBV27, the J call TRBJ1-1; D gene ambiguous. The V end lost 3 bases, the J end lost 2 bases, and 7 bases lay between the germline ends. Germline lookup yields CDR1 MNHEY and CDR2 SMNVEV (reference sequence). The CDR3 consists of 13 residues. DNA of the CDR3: TGTGCCAGCAGTTTCTCACCCAACACTGAAGCTTTCTTT. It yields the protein CASSFSPNTEAFF.

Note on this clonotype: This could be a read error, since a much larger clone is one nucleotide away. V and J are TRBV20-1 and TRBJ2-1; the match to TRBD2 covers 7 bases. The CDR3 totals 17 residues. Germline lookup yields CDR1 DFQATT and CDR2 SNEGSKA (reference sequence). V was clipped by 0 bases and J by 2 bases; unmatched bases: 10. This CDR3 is CSARDLPSSGPYNEQFF. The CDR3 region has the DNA TGCAGTGCTAGAGATCTTCCATCTAGCGGCCCCTACAATGAGCAGTTCTTC.

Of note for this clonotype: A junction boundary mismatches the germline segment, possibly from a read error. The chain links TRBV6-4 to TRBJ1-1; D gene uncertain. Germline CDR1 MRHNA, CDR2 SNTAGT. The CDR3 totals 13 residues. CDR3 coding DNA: TGTACCAGTGCGGCCGTTCTCGGCACTGAAGCTTTCTTT. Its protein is CTSAAVLGTEAFF.

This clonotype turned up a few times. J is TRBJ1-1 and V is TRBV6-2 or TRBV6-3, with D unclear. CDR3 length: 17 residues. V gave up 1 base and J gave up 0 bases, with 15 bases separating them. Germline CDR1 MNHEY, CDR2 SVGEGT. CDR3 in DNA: TGTGCCAGCAGTTACTTTTTCGCGGGCCCTATGAACACTGAAGCTTTCTTT. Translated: CASSYFFAGPMNTEAFF.

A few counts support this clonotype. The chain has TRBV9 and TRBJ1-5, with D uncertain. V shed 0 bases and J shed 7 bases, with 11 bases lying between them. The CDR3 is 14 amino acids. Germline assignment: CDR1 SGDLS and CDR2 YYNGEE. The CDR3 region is CASSVVGKRQPQHF. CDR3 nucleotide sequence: TGTGCCAGCAGCGTAGTGGGAAAAAGACAGCCCCAGCATTTT.

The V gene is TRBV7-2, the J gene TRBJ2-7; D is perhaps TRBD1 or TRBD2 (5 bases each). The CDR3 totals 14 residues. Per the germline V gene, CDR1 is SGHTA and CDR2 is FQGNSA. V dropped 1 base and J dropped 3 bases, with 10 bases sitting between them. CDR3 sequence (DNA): TGTGCCAGCAGCTTAGACCCGGGGCGCTACGAGCAGTACTTC. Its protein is CASSLDPGRYEQYF.

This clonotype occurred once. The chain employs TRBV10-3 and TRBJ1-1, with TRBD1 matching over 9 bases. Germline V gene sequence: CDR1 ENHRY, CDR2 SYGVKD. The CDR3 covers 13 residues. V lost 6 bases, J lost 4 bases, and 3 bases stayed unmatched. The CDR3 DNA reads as TGTGCCATCAGCAGACAGGGGGTCACTGAAGCTTTCTTT. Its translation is CAISRQGVTEAFF.